A selection of T cell receptor beta chains follows, all from one sample in a study of patients and donors after allogeneic stem cell transplantation. TCRdb itself ran the RT-PCR reads through MiXCR, one entry per CDR3 protein. Of about a million distinct CDR3 sequences listed, roughly 18% were seen once; the top ten hold under 6.5%. The sample was blood, either unsorted or a sorted T cell fraction (not recorded which). These receptors were taken from a human donor who was either an allogeneic HSCT recipient or a stem cell or donor lymphocyte infusion donor (not recorded which). It is not recorded whose cells these are; they may come from a transplant donor. CDR3s include the opening cysteine and the closing phenylalanine or tryptophan. The D gene is left open where the match is weak. Clone size is stated in some rows and not others, as once, few, many or a class when expanded.

V gene: TRBV7-3; D gene: .; J gene: TRBJ2-7; clone size: few; CDR3 protein: CASSSRTAPYEQYF; CDR3 DNA: TGTGCCAGCAGCTCCCGGACAGCCCCCTACGAGCAGTACTTC
V gene: TRBV25-1; D gene: TRBD2; J gene: TRBJ2-7; clone size: .; CDR3 protein: CASSDETSGGPSYEQYF; CDR3 DNA: TGTGCCAGCAGTGATGAGACTAGCGGGGGGCCCTCCTACGAGCAGTACTTC
V gene: TRBV15; D gene: TRBD2; J gene: TRBJ2-1; clone size: .; CDR3 protein: CATSRRSGRSYNEQFF; CDR3 DNA: TGTGCCACCAGCAGACGAAGCGGGAGAAGCTACAATGAGCAGTTCTTC
V gene: TRBV30; D gene: .; J gene: TRBJ1-1; clone size: few; CDR3 protein: CAWSRTEAFF; CDR3 DNA: TGTGCCTGGAGTAGGACTGAAGCTTTCTTT
V gene: TRBV20-1; D gene: .; J gene: TRBJ2-7; clone size: many; CDR3 protein: CSARIGSSYEQYF; CDR3 DNA: TGCAGTGCTAGAATTGGCAGCTCCTACGAGCAGTACTTC
V gene: TRBV9; D gene: .; J gene: TRBJ2-2; clone size: .; CDR3 protein: CASRLGDDTGELFF; CDR3 DNA: TGTGCCAGCAGGCTAGGGGATGACACCGGGGAGCTGTTTTTT
V gene: TRBV20-1; D gene: .; J gene: TRBJ2-2; clone size: few; CDR3 protein: CSARQYRAAGELFF; CDR3 DNA: TGCAGTGCTAGACAATACAGGGCAGCTGGGGAGCTGTTTTTT
V gene: TRBV9; D gene: TRBD1; J gene: TRBJ2-7; clone size: few; CDR3 protein: CASSPEDRPPYEQYF; CDR3 DNA: TGTGCCAGCAGCCCTGAGGACAGGCCCCCCTACGAGCAGTACTTC
V gene: TRBV15; D gene: .; J gene: TRBJ2-5; clone size: .; CDR3 protein: CATSGSRGNQETQYF; CDR3 DNA: TGTGCCACCAGCGGGTCCCGGGGGAACCAAGAGACCCAGTACTTC
V gene: TRBV9; D gene: .; J gene: TRBJ1-5; clone size: .; CDR3 protein: CASSNPGQPQHF; CDR3 DNA: TGTGCCAGCAGCAACCCGGGGCAGCCCCAGCATTTT
V gene: TRBV12-3/TRBV12-4; D gene: .; J gene: TRBJ1-2; clone size: .; CDR3 protein: CASKVFNYGYTF; CDR3 DNA: TGTGCCAGCAAAGTTTTTAACTATGGCTACACCTTC
V gene: TRBV5-1; D gene: .; J gene: TRBJ2-3; clone size: .; CDR3 protein: CASSGRWGLTDTQYF; CDR3 DNA: TGCGCCAGCAGCGGACGGTGGGGACTCACAGATACGCAGTATTTT
V gene: TRBV24-1; D gene: .; J gene: TRBJ1-2; clone size: few; CDR3 protein: CATSDPSYQRGYTF; CDR3 DNA: TGTGCCACCAGTGATCCGAGCTATCAAAGGGGCTACACCTTC
V gene: TRBV5-1; D gene: TRBD2; J gene: TRBJ2-1; clone size: .; CDR3 protein: CASSLGTSGHQQFF; CDR3 DNA: TGCGCCAGCAGCTTGGGAACTAGCGGGCACCAGCAGTTCTTC
V gene: TRBV29-1; D gene: TRBD2; J gene: TRBJ2-7; clone size: .; CDR3 protein: CSAEGRDEQYF; CDR3 DNA: TGCAGCGCCGAGGGGAGGGATGAGCAGTACTTC
V gene: TRBV20-1; D gene: .; J gene: TRBJ2-7; clone size: .; CDR3 protein: CSGMDDGEQYF; CDR3 DNA: TGCAGTGGGATGGACGACGGCGAGCAGTACTTC
V gene: TRBV10-3; D gene: .; J gene: TRBJ1-4; clone size: few; CDR3 protein: CAISVTGTINEKLFF; CDR3 DNA: TGTGCCATCAGTGTAACAGGGACAATTAATGAAAAACTGTTTTTT
V gene: TRBV20-1; D gene: .; J gene: TRBJ1-1; clone size: .; CDR3 protein: CSADNSMNTEAFF; CDR3 DNA: TGCAGTGCAGACAACAGCATGAACACTGAAGCTTTCTTT
V gene: TRBV20-1; D gene: .; J gene: TRBJ2-2; clone size: .; CDR3 protein: CSATKNTGELFF; CDR3 DNA: TGCAGTGCTACAAAGAACACCGGGGAGCTGTTTTTT
V gene: TRBV7-2; D gene: .; J gene: TRBJ2-1; clone size: .; CDR3 protein: CASSLRLYALNEQFF; CDR3 DNA: TGTGCCAGCAGCCTACGGCTCTACGCTCTCAATGAGCAGTTCTTC
V gene: TRBV6-1; D gene: TRBD1; J gene: TRBJ1-2; clone size: .; CDR3 protein: CASSPYPGTGKSYTF; CDR3 DNA: TGTGCCAGCAGTCCTTACCCCGGGACAGGAAAATCCTACACCTTC
V gene: TRBV27; D gene: TRBD1; J gene: TRBJ1-6; clone size: .; CDR3 protein: CASRVAGGNSPLHF; CDR3 DNA: TGTGCCAGCAGGGTGGCAGGGGGTAATTCACCCCTCCACTTT
V gene: TRBV7-2; D gene: TRBD2; J gene: TRBJ2-7; clone size: .; CDR3 protein: CASSLGRWRGLHYEQYF; CDR3 DNA: TGTGCCAGCAGCTTAGGCCGCTGGAGGGGACTACACTACGAGCAGTACTTC
V gene: TRBV12-3/TRBV12-4; D gene: TRBD2; J gene: TRBJ2-7; clone size: many; CDR3 protein: CASSRLANYEQYF; CDR3 DNA: TGTGCCAGCAGCAGACTAGCAAATTACGAGCAGTACTTC
V gene: TRBV13; D gene: .; J gene: TRBJ2-1; clone size: few; CDR3 protein: CASRERRFESYNEQFF; CDR3 DNA: TGTGCCAGCAGAGAACGGAGATTTGAGTCCTACAATGAGCAGTTCTTC
V gene: TRBV7-3; D gene: TRBD2; J gene: TRBJ2-3; clone size: .; CDR3 protein: CASSQSLAGSTDTQYF; CDR3 DNA: TGTGCCAGCAGCCAATCGTTAGCGGGGAGCACAGATACGCAGTATTTT
V gene: TRBV20-1; D gene: TRBD1; J gene: TRBJ2-5; clone size: few; CDR3 protein: CRALGTGPETQYF; CDR3 DNA: TGCAGAGCACTAGGGACAGGGCCCGAGACCCAGTACTTC
V gene: TRBV11-2; D gene: TRBD2; J gene: TRBJ2-1; clone size: .; CDR3 protein: CASSTPLAGIYNEQFF; CDR3 DNA: TGTGCCAGCAGCACTCCACTAGCGGGGATTTACAATGAGCAGTTCTTC
V gene: TRBV9; D gene: .; J gene: TRBJ1-2; clone size: .; CDR3 protein: CASSVGPPGLGANYGYTF; CDR3 DNA: TGTGCCAGCAGCGTAGGGCCGCCCGGTTTGGGTGCTAACTATGGCTACACCTTC
V gene: TRBV20-1; D gene: .; J gene: TRBJ2-5; clone size: few; CDR3 protein: CSALIPGLETQYF; CDR3 DNA: TGCAGTGCTCTCATACCTGGGTTGGAGACCCAGTACTTC
V gene: TRBV12-3/TRBV12-4; D gene: .; J gene: TRBJ1-1; clone size: many; CDR3 protein: CASSPLTGLNTEAFF; CDR3 DNA: TGTGCCAGCAGTCCCTTGACGGGACTGAACACTGAAGCTTTCTTT
V gene: TRBV20-1; D gene: TRBD2; J gene: TRBJ2-7; clone size: few; CDR3 protein: CSARDLAGGYEQYF; CDR3 DNA: TGCAGTGCTAGAGATCTCGCGGGAGGGTACGAGCAGTACTTC
V gene: TRBV24-1; D gene: TRBD2; J gene: TRBJ2-3; clone size: .; CDR3 protein: CATSDLQAGGSDTQYF; CDR3 DNA: TGTGCCACCAGTGATTTGCAAGCGGGAGGATCAGATACGCAGTATTTT
V gene: TRBV5-1; D gene: .; J gene: TRBJ1-1; clone size: few; CDR3 protein: CASSLGPLLPEAFF; CDR3 DNA: TGCGCCAGCAGCTTGGGACCGCTACTCCCTGAAGCTTTCTTT
V gene: TRBV5-1; D gene: .; J gene: TRBJ2-1; clone size: few; CDR3 protein: CASSREPEIYNEQFF; CDR3 DNA: TGCGCCAGCAGCCGGGAGCCTGAAATCTACAATGAGCAGTTCTTC
V gene: TRBV3-1; D gene: .; J gene: TRBJ2-7; clone size: .; CDR3 protein: CASSQGGPKQYF; CDR3 DNA: TGTGCCAGCAGCCAAGGGGGCCCCAAGCAGTACTTC
V gene: TRBV5-6; D gene: .; J gene: TRBJ2-5; clone size: .; CDR3 protein: CASSLGAVGTQYF; CDR3 DNA: TGTGCCAGCAGCTTGGGGGCGGTTGGGACCCAGTACTTC
V gene: TRBV7-2; D gene: .; J gene: TRBJ2-5; clone size: .; CDR3 protein: CASSLSIAWGETQYF; CDR3 DNA: TGTGCCAGCAGCTTATCCATCGCGTGGGGAGAGACCCAGTACTTC
V gene: TRBV4-1; D gene: .; J gene: TRBJ2-7; clone size: few; CDR3 protein: CASSQPGAGDYEQYF; CDR3 DNA: TGCGCCAGCAGCCAACCTGGGGCCGGTGACTACGAGCAGTACTTC
V gene: TRBV5-1; D gene: .; J gene: TRBJ2-1; clone size: few; CDR3 protein: CASSLKGPNEQFF; CDR3 DNA: TGCGCCAGCAGCTTGAAGGGGCCAAATGAGCAGTTCTTC
V gene: TRBV6-5; D gene: .; J gene: TRBJ2-7; clone size: .; CDR3 protein: CASSYSGWGYEQYF; CDR3 DNA: TGTGCCAGCAGTTACTCGGGGTGGGGTTACGAGCAGTACTTC
V gene: TRBV30; D gene: TRBD2; J gene: TRBJ2-7; clone size: .; CDR3 protein: CAGKRGGLREQYF; CDR3 DNA: TGTGCCGGGAAGCGGGGGGGCCTCCGCGAGCAGTACTTC
V gene: TRBV7-9; D gene: .; J gene: TRBJ2-5; clone size: few; CDR3 protein: CASSSSLEETQYF; CDR3 DNA: TGTGCCAGCAGCTCCTCCCTAGAAGAGACCCAGTACTTC
V gene: TRBV15; D gene: .; J gene: TRBJ2-7; clone size: few; CDR3 protein: CATSRGGYGASYEQYF; CDR3 DNA: TGTGCCACCAGCAGAGGCGGATACGGGGCTTCCTACGAGCAGTACTTC
V gene: TRBV24-1; D gene: TRBD2; J gene: TRBJ2-1; clone size: few; CDR3 protein: CATSDRLAGVRDEQFF; CDR3 DNA: TGTGCCACCAGTGACAGACTAGCGGGAGTGAGGGATGAGCAGTTCTTC
V gene: TRBV7-6; D gene: .; J gene: TRBJ2-5; clone size: .; CDR3 protein: CASSLHPGRGAGETQYF; CDR3 DNA: TGTGCCAGCAGCCTCCACCCGGGTAGGGGGGCAGGGGAGACCCAGTACTTC